A single sample is the source of the 29 T cell receptor beta chains below, sequenced in a study of identical twins. From the 5' RACE reads, TCRdb called clonotypes with MiXCR, one entry per CDR3 protein. The data show around 670,000 distinct CDR3 sequences, with 6.1% seen just once and around 2% held by the top ten. Input material: naive T cells sorted from blood. The receptors were gathered from a man younger than 35 in good health.

This clonotype was seen repeatedly, ten times or more. The CDR3 here is CASSLGGTYEQYV. The CDR3 coding sequence is TGTGCCAGCAGTTTGGGCGGTACCTACGAGCAGTACGTC. V and J are TRBV12-3 or TRBV12-4 and TRBJ2-7; no clear D gene. The CDR3 is 13 residues long. Trimming took off 3 bases at V and 2 bases at J, with 8 bases between the two ends.

This clonotype was found many times. CDR3 amino acids: CASSLSGGNEQFF. In DNA form, the CDR3 reads TGTGCCAGCAGCTTATCTGGCGGGAATGAGCAGTTCTTC. The rearrangement links TRBV7-9 to TRBJ2-1; D is possibly TRBD2 (5 bases). Trimming left V 2 bases short and J 7 bases short, with 9 bases between. The germline V gene encodes CDR1 SEHNR and CDR2 FQNEAQ (reference sequence). This CDR3 comprises 13 residues. Complete variable domain (other parts from reference TRBV7-9 and TRBJ2-1): DTGVSQNPRHKITKRGQNVTFRCDPISEHNRLYWYRQTLGQGPEFLTYFQNEAQLEKSRLLSDRFSAERPKGSFSTLEIQRTEQGDSAMYLCASSLSGGNEQFFGPGTRLTVL.

This sequence joins TRBV20-1 and TRBJ2-7; D unresolved. This CDR3 spans 14 amino acids. Germline CDR1 DFQATT, CDR2 SNEGSKA (reference sequence). Trimming pared 6 bases from V and 1 base from J, leaving 16 bases between. CDR3 sequence (DNA): TGCAGTGCCCAACGGGTGTTAAGGTCCTACGAGCAGTACTTC. Translation gives CSAQRVLRSYEQYF.

This clonotype was seen at least ten times. This chain connects TRBV5-1 to TRBJ2-1; 7 bases fit TRBD2. With V trimmed by 1 base and J by 12 bases, 4 bases remained unmatched. Germline V gene sequence: CDR1 SGHRS, CDR2 YFSETQ. The CDR3 totals 12 residues. The CDR3 region is CASSLRREMQFF. CDR3 DNA sequence: TGCGCCAGCAGCTTGCGGCGGGAGATGCAGTTCTTC.

This clonotype was counted ten times or more. V and J are TRBV5-1 and TRBJ2-6; weak D call: TRBD1 (5 bases). The CDR3 runs 14 residues. The V gene's germline CDR1 is SGHRS and CDR2 YFSETQ. V gave up 5 bases and J gave up 4 bases, with 10 bases separating them. CDR3 residues: CASRVDSGANVLTF. The CDR3 DNA reads as TGCGCCAGCAGGGTAGACAGCGGGGCCAACGTCCTGACTTTC.

This clonotype was counted many times. CDR3 DNA sequence: TGTGCCAGCAGCTTCTTAGGTCGGGAGGGCCGTGAGCAGTTCTTC. Protein sequence: CASSFLGREGREQFF. The chain has TRBV7-2 and TRBJ2-1; 8 nucleotides match TRBD2. This CDR3 is 15 amino acids long. Trimming took 3 bases from V and 9 from J; bases not matched to a gene: 10. The germline V gene has CDR1 SGHTA and CDR2 FQGNSA. The full variable domain, rest sourced from reference TRBV7-2 and TRBJ2-1, is GAGVSQSPSNKVTEKGKDVELRCDPISGHTALYWYRQSLGQGLEFLIYFQGNSAPDKSGLPSDRFSAERTGGSVSTLTIQRTQQEDSAVYLCASSFLGREGREQFFGPGTRLTVL.

This clonotype appeared many times. The gene calls are TRBV9 and TRBJ2-1; the D gene is possibly TRBD2 (6 bases). CDR3 size: 15 residues. Germline V gene lookup returns CDR1 SGDLS and CDR2 YYNGEE. Between the trimmed V and J ends, which lost 0 bases and 3 bases, there was a span of 10 bases. The CDR3 bases are TGTGCCAGCAGCGTAGTGACTAGTAGCTACAATGAGCAGTTCTTC. Its protein product is CASSVVTSSYNEQFF.

This clonotype was seen ten or more times. This rearrangement joins TRBV28 to TRBJ2-7, with TRBD1 matching over 7 bases. There are 14 residues in the CDR3. J lost 3 bases, V lost 5 bases, and 7 bases had no gene match. The germline CDR1 and CDR2 sequences are MDHEN and SYDVKM. DNA of the CDR3: TGTGCCAGCAGTCCGTGGGACAGCTTCTACGAGCAGTACTTC. Its translation: CASSPWDSFYEQYF.

This chain links TRBV20-1 with TRBJ2-7; D is uncertain. CDR3 length: 17 amino acids. Trimming took off 1 base at V and 2 bases at J, with 21 bases between the two ends. Germline lookup yields CDR1 DFQATT and CDR2 SNEGSKA (reference sequence). The CDR3 protein is CSARALSRSAVTYEQYF. In DNA, the CDR3 is TGCAGTGCTAGAGCCCTCTCTCGATCAGCCGTTACCTACGAGCAGTACTTC.

Ten or more counts support this clonotype. This chain links TRBV29-1 with TRBJ2-3; D is perhaps TRBD2 (6 bases). With 7 bases removed from V and 0 bases from J, the gap between germline ends came to 11 bases. This CDR3 is built from 13 residues. The V gene's germline CDR1 is SQVTM and CDR2 ANQGSEA. As DNA, the CDR3 is TGCAGCGGGTCACTAGCCAGCACAGATACGCAGTATTTT. It yields the protein CSGSLASTDTQYF.

This clonotype was counted at least ten times. V usage is TRBV5-1 and J usage is TRBJ2-7; a weak D match, TRBD1 (5 bases). Germline CDR1 SGHRS, CDR2 YFSETQ. This CDR3 is 14 amino acids long. V was clipped by 0 bases and J by 4 bases, with 11 bases between them. CDR3 coding DNA: TGCGCCAGCAGCTTGGGCAGGGTCAAATACGAGCAGTACTTC. Translation gives CASSLGRVKYEQYF.

This clonotype was observed many times. This rearrangement joins TRBV20-1 to TRBJ2-7; D is unclear. The V and J ends lost 6 bases and 0 bases respectively, with 12 bases between them. The CDR3 length is 13 residues. Germline V CDR1 and CDR2: DFQATT, SNEGSKA (reference sequence). CDR3 sequence reads: CSALRSSSYEQYF. The DNA of the CDR3 is TGCAGTGCCCTGAGGTCTAGCTCCTACGAGCAGTACTTC.

This clonotype showed up many times. The chain combines TRBV29-1 with TRBJ2-1, with D hard to call. The germline V gene has CDR1 SQVTM and CDR2 ANQGSEA. The CDR3 contains 12 residues. V gave up 4 bases and J gave up 8 bases, with 12 bases separating them. The CDR3 nucleotides are TGCAGCGTTGGATTACGGTCAGATGAGCAGTTCTTC. This sequence encodes CSVGLRSDEQFF.

The chain links TRBV18 to TRBJ2-2; D is perhaps TRBD2 (5 bases). Germline V gene sequence: CDR1 KGHSH, CDR2 LQKENI. The length of the CDR3 is 16 residues. V gave up 0 bases and J gave up 1 base, with 9 bases separating them. The CDR3 protein is CASSPPPSGNTGELFF. CDR3 nucleotide sequence: TGTGCCAGCTCACCACCACCGAGCGGGAACACCGGGGAGCTGTTTTTT.

V and J are TRBV4-2 and TRBJ2-1; D is unresolved. CDR3 length: 17 residues. V was clipped by 0 bases and J by 0 bases, with 12 bases between them. Germline CDR1 is LGHNA and CDR2 is YNFKEQ. The CDR3 reads CASSQDVGVRSYNEQFF. The CDR3 DNA reads TGTGCCAGCAGCCAAGATGTAGGCGTACGCTCCTACAATGAGCAGTTCTTC.

This clonotype showed up many times. The chain is built from TRBV12-3 or TRBV12-4 and TRBJ2-1; unclear D gene. Deletions cut 2 bases from V and 4 bases from J, with 15 bases between. The length of the CDR3 is 16 residues. The CDR3 sequence is CASSLSHSQAYNEQFF. The CDR3 DNA sequence: TGTGCCAGCAGTTTAAGTCACTCCCAGGCGTACAATGAGCAGTTCTTC.

V usage is TRBV20-1 and J usage is TRBJ1-5; 10 bases match TRBD1. The CDR3 covers 15 residues. Per the germline V gene, CDR1 is DFQATT and CDR2 is SNEGSKA (reference sequence). J was trimmed by 7 bases and V by 5 bases; bases with no gene match: 11. The CDR3 loop reads CSAARQGAIEQPQHF. The CDR3, as DNA: TGCAGTGCTGCCCGACAGGGGGCTATAGAACAGCCCCAGCATTTT.

At least ten counts were recorded for this clonotype. The chain recombines TRBV5-1 with TRBJ2-5; no firm D call. There are 13 residues in the CDR3. Trimming shortened V by 4 bases and J by 0 bases, and 7 bases separated the two germline ends. Germline CDR1 SGHRS, CDR2 YFSETQ. For the CDR3, the DNA is TGCGCCAGCAGCCCTGGTAACCAAGAGACCCAGTACTTC. Translated: CASSPGNQETQYF.

In this sample, this clonotype turned up many times. J is TRBJ2-3 and V is TRBV20-1; no definite D call. Germline CDR1 and CDR2: DFQATT and SNEGSKA (reference sequence). CDR3 length: 17 amino acids. V lost 1 base, J lost 1 base, and 18 bases lay in between. Here the CDR3 reads CSARVLKGPAGTDTQYF. The DNA for the CDR3 is TGCAGTGCTAGAGTGCTGAAGGGCCCTGCTGGCACAGATACGCAGTATTTT.

This clonotype has only a few counts. V and J are TRBV5-1 and TRBJ2-2, with TRBD1 identical over 9 bases. CDR3 length equals 15 residues. The junction had 4 bases not matched to a gene; V was cut back by 1 base and J by 6 bases. The V gene's germline CDR1 is SGHRS and CDR2 YFSETQ. CDR3 sequence reads: CASSLTQGAAGELFF. CDR3 nucleotides: TGCGCCAGCAGCTTGACACAGGGGGCCGCCGGGGAGCTGTTTTTT. Complete variable domain (other parts from reference TRBV5-1 and TRBJ2-2): KAGVTQTPRYLIKTRGQQVTLSCSPISGHRSVSWYQQTPGQGLQFLFEYFSETQRNKGNFPGRFSGRQFSNSRSEMNVSTLELGDSALYLCASSLTQGAAGELFFGEGSRLTVL.

The gene calls are TRBV25-1 and TRBJ2-1; the D gene could be TRBD1 or TRBD2 (5 bases each). Germline assignment: CDR1 MGHDK and CDR2 SYGVNS. The length of the CDR3 is 15 residues. Between the trimmed V and J ends, which lost 5 bases and 0 bases, there was a span of 11 bases. DNA of the CDR3: TGTGCCAGCAGTAACGGGGCCCGCTCCTACAATGAGCAGTTCTTC. Amino acids: CASSNGARSYNEQFF.

This clonotype was recorded at least ten times. J is TRBJ2-1 and V is TRBV20-1; TRBD2 agrees at 12 bases. Germline V gene lookup returns CDR1 DFQATT and CDR2 SNEGSKA (reference sequence). The CDR3 covers 15 residues. The J segment lost 6 bases and the V segment lost 0 bases, leaving 3 bases of the junction unmatched. The CDR3 DNA is TGCAGTGCTAGAGAAAGACTAGCGGGAGCCAATGAGCAGTTCTTC. Protein product: CSARERLAGANEQFF.

This clonotype was counted ten times or more. The gene calls are TRBV6-6 and TRBJ2-5; D ambiguous. The ends were cut back, 1 base at V and 2 bases at J, with 5 bases in the middle. CDR3 length equals 13 residues. CDR1 is MNHNY, CDR2 SVGAGI, per germline (reference sequence). This chain's CDR3 is CASSYYSQETQYF. The CDR3 bases are TGTGCCAGCAGTTACTACAGTCAAGAGACCCAGTACTTC.

Only a few counts were recorded for this clonotype. CDR3 loop: CAKDRTQETQYF. CDR3 coding DNA: TGTGCCAAAGACAGGACCCAAGAGACCCAGTACTTC. The chain recombines TRBV2 with TRBJ2-5; D is perhaps TRBD1 (6 bases). Germline V gene sequence: CDR1 SNHLY, CDR2 FYNNEI. V lost 10 bases and J 1 base, leaving 10 bases between the germline ends. The CDR3 consists of 12 residues.

This clonotype was observed at least ten times. The rearrangement joins TRBV3-1 to TRBJ2-1; D is possibly TRBD2 (5 bases). Germline values: CDR1 LGHDT, CDR2 YNNKEL (reference sequence). Deletions cut 1 base from V and 6 bases from J, with 7 bases between. This CDR3 has 13 amino acids. CDR3 coding DNA: TGTGCCAGCAGCCAAGTTGCGGGCAATGAGCAGTTCTTC. Its translation: CASSQVAGNEQFF.

This clonotype was picked up a small number of times. The rearrangement joins TRBV27 to TRBJ2-7; D is uncertain. The CDR3 is made up of 14 amino acids. The germline V and J ends were trimmed by 6 bases and 6 bases, with 18 bases remaining between them. Germline CDR1 is MNHEY and CDR2 is SMNVEV (reference sequence). The CDR3 spells CASRSEAWVSEQYF. The CDR3 DNA is TGTGCCAGCAGGTCTGAGGCCTGGGTGAGCGAGCAGTACTTC.

As regards this clonotype: This sequence may be a read error, since a much larger clone differs from it by one base. The chain carries TRBV7-2 and TRBJ2-1, with D possibly called TRBD1 or TRBD2 (5 bases each). CDR1 is SGHTA and CDR2 is FQGNSA in the germline V gene. The CDR3 runs 16 residues. Here the CDR3 DNA reads TGTGCCAGCAGCCCACATGGGGGAAGGTCCTACGATGAGCAGTTCTTC. Its translation: CASSPHGGRSYDEQFF.

This clonotype has ten or more counts. The chain joins TRBV6-5 to TRBJ2-3, with 7 bases aligning to TRBD2. V shed 0 bases, J shed 0 bases, and the junction held 0 bases outside the gene matches. CDR1 MNHEY and CDR2 SVGAGI come from the germline V gene. This CDR3 has 15 residues. CDR3 nucleotide sequence: TGTGCCAGCAGTTACTCTAGCGGGAGCACAGATACGCAGTATTTT. Translated, it gives CASSYSSGSTDTQYF.

The sample holds many counts of this clonotype. The chain carries TRBV20-1 and TRBJ2-1; TRBD1 or TRBD2 may be the D gene (6 bases each). CDR3 size: 13 residues. CDR1 is DFQATT and CDR2 is SNEGSKA in the germline V gene (reference sequence). Trimming took 6 bases from V and 4 from J, leaving 13 bases between them. The CDR3 region is CSAKPGAYNEQFF. The DNA of the CDR3 is TGCAGTGCCAAACCGGGGGCTTACAATGAGCAGTTCTTC.